This T cell receptor (beta chain) is from a study of tumor and adjacent non-tumor tissue in lung cancer. The CDR3 has 13 amino acids. Germline V gives CDR1 GTSNPN, CDR2 SVGIG (reference sequence). Study results and limitations: Top 100 clones took a larger repertoire share in normal lung.

The template was RNA from unsorted bulk tissue. This non-tumor lung sample came from over 3 cm beyond the tumor edge. TCRbeta libraries were built with three rounds of nested PCR, modified from ARM-PCR. MiXCR, applied by TCRdb to the multiplex PCR reads, yields one record per CDR3 protein. The sample shows about 43,000 distinct CDR3 sequences, 60% of them seen only once. Note on this clonotype: Its cognate antigen is unknown. The junction and the germline gene differ at one end; a read error may be behind it.

This clonotype was sampled from a man aged 50-59 years with non-small cell lung cancer. The V gene is TRBV30, the J gene TRBJ1-2; possible D gene TRBD1, 5 bases. The sample comprised distant non-tumor lung tissue. This chain's CDR3 is CAWSMVGGKGYTF. The CDR3 nucleotides read TGTGCCTGGAGTATGGTGGGGGGAAAGGGCTACACTTTC.